This T cell receptor (beta chain) originates from a study of shared clonotypes between healthy human individuals (TCRdb year 2020). About the full investigation: A couple of women and a few men aged 18 to 49 years were included in the cohort. For each donor, CD4 naive and CD4 memory were each given three plates, CD8 naive was given two plates, and CD8 memory was given one plate. To estimate repertoire size and how much clonotypes are shared between individuals, the study performed deep sequencing of blood TCR repertoires from a few healthy adults. Different laboratories and diverse techniques were used to prepare libraries and sequence TCR repertoires, to increase sequencing depth and limit assay-specific biases. Each donor's leukapheresis produced roughly between about 0.9 and 9.5 billion PBMCs.

The CDR3 measures 12 amino acids from cysteine to phenylalanine. The CDR3 DNA has 36 bases and is translated from base 1. V is cut back by 3 bases and J by 12 bases, with 6 bases in the junction unmatched. Taken from the germline V gene, the CDR1 and CDR2 loops are SGDLS and YYNGEE. For the CD8 naive samples, CD45RO-negative cells were positively selected for CCR7, yielding a CD45RA+CCR7+ population from which TemRA cells were excluded. Healthy HIV-negative adults with no recently reported acute infections or vaccinations were included as donors. Every donor was a Caucasian adult living in Nashville, Tennessee, USA. Blood was obtained by leukapheresis, after which PBMCs were separated by Ficoll-Histopaque density gradient centrifugation and cryopreserved in liquid nitrogen vapor phase. Analytical flow cytometry was used to check the purity and quantity of each magnetically sorted T cell population. Genomic DNA was isolated from every sorted fraction and measured by UV absorbance on a Nanodrop 2000c.

Using the deep immunoSEQ assay, TCR CDR3 regions were amplified from genomic DNA by multiplex PCR. For each cell subset, the extracted genomic DNA was distributed evenly across all wells of several immunoSEQ 96-well plates, and each plate served as one replicate. For sorted subsets, each replicate PCR was loaded with about 0.2 ug genomic DNA, equivalent to 30,000 or so T cell genomes. Purified libraries were quantified with a Qubit 3.0 fluorometer, sized on a Bioanalyzer 2100, and re-quantified with the KAPA Library Quantification kit. Every immunoSEQ 96-well plate was sequenced on a dedicated single-read 150-cycle Illumina NextSeq 550 flow cell. The authors' analysis ran thus. The immunoSEQ output contained only junctional sequences without quality scores, so filtering could not match that applied to full-length reads. To assign V/J genes and CDR3, sequences were annotated using PyIR, a Python wrapper for IgBLAST v1.9, with IMGT germline references. Reads were filtered out if the reads had weak V/J assignments (E-value above 1e-6), no CDR3, stop codons, out-of-frame junctions, or ambiguous translated residues. V3J clonotypes were defined as sequences sharing an identical inferred V gene, J gene, and CDR3 amino acid sequence. The percentage overlap between two repertoires was calculated by dividing the number of shared unique clonotypes by the size of the smaller repertoire. Repertoire richness was assessed with RTK rarefaction, the Chao1 estimator, and Recon v2.1 estimates of unobserved clonotypes. For all TCRbeta clonotypes obtained by the gDNA method from a handful of donors, generation probabilities were computed with OLGA. This immuneACCESS table, as held by TCRdb, lists in-frame sequences with V and J called but not all clones. Of the missing ones, under half trace to an unresolved V gene in checked studies; the others have no known cause. The DNA was the basis for D and trimming; V, J and clone size are from that table. The sample table shows 2 million or so clones, and roughly 94% are seen once. 0.9% to 1.4% of the sample lies in the top ten.

Paper-wide results and their limitations: The genetic and exposure-history diversity represented was limited by the small number of donors. Based on pairwise subsampling, the degree of clonotype sharing among donors was expected to be affected by sequencing depth. Only blood was sampled, and tissue TCR repertoires likely differ from those in blood. Naive subsets generally had larger estimated clonotype richness than memory subsets did. Incomplete sequencing was indicated by rarefaction of sorted-subset datasets, despite the large sequencing depth. Compared with non-shared clonotypes, clonotypes shared by all four sorted-subset donors had higher generation probabilities. Sharing across four donors was observed for around 5% of naive CD4, under 4% of naive CD8, about 2.5% of memory CD4, and approximately 0.41% of memory CD8 clonotypes.

Details on this clone: Its cognate antigen has yet to be identified. No clone much larger than this one lies a single base away; base qualities are absent.

Sequencing was done on a sample of naive CD8+ T cells sorted from blood. The cell subset or site label of this sample denotes: CD45RA+CCR7+. This TCR derives from a man between 18 and 35 years old in good health. The V and J segments used are TRBV9 and TRBJ2-1; 7 central bases correspond to TRBD2. The CDR3 reads CASSGDQRGQFF. The DNA is TGTGCCAGCAGCGGGGATCAGCGGGGGCAGTTCTTC.